This TCR beta chain comes out of a study of PD-1 blockade in mismatch repair-deficient tumors. This CDR3 is 15 amino acids long. Germline V gene sequence: CDR1 SGHRS, CDR2 YFSETQ. Trimming pared 4 bases from V and 7 bases from J, leaving 17 bases between. Clones were sequenced by immunoSEQ multiplex PCR, and TCRdb holds only the in-frame ones, with some missing. This table has 120,000 or so clones, about 85% appearing once. This chain uses TRBV5-1 with TRBJ1-4; perhaps TRBD1 as D (5 bases). Here the sequenced sample was peripheral blood, taken 44 weeks after starting pembrolizumab. This sequence originates from an adult with mismatch repair-deficient cancer. The CDR3 DNA sequence: TGCGCCAGCAGCAGACAGTCCCCCTTGCTTGAAAAACTGTTTTTT. It translates to CASSRQSPLLEKLFF.